This T cell receptor beta chain stems from a study of shared clonotypes between healthy human individuals (dated by TCRdb to 2020 to 2021). In the study overall: The cohort included a few men and a couple of women between 18 and 49 years of age. Per donor, three plates each were used for CD4 naive and CD4 memory, two for CD8 naive, and one for CD8 memory. To estimate repertoire size and how much clonotype sharing occurs between individuals, the study deeply sequenced the blood TCR repertoires of five healthy adults. To increase sequencing depth and limit assay-specific biases, TCR repertoire library preparation and sequencing were carried out by different laboratories using diverse techniques. Per donor, leukapheresis produced somewhere between about 0.94 and 9 billion PBMCs. Overall study results and their limits: Sharing across several donors was observed for around 5% of naive CD4, 3% to 3.5% of naive CD8, about 2.5% of memory CD4, and around 0.44% of memory CD8 clonotypes. Higher generation probabilities were observed for clonotypes shared by all four sorted-subset donors than for non-shared clonotypes. Larger estimated clonotype richness was generally found for naive subsets than for memory subsets. Rarefaction of sorted-subset datasets indicated incomplete sequencing despite the large sequencing depth. Based on pairwise subsampling, the degree of clonotype sharing among donors was expected to be affected by sequencing depth. Sampling was restricted to blood, and TCR repertoires in tissues likely differ from the TCR repertoires found in blood. The small number of donors limited the genetic and exposure-history diversity represented.

This clone came up once. The specificity of this receptor is unknown. Base qualities were left out, and no much larger clone turns up one base away. The donors were healthy, HIV-negative adults who had no recently reported acute infections or vaccinations. Every donor was a Caucasian adult living in Nashville, Tennessee, USA. CD4+ T cells were enriched through magnetic negative selection, after which naive cells were positively selected on CD45RA and the remaining negative fraction served as the memory subset. After blood collection by leukapheresis, PBMCs were isolated using Ficoll-Histopaque density gradient centrifugation and then cryopreserved in the vapor phase of liquid nitrogen. Analytical flow cytometry was used to check the purity and quantity of every magnetically sorted T cell population. From each sorted fraction, genomic DNA was isolated and quantified by UV absorbance on a Nanodrop 2000c.

The CDR3 runs 15 residues from the cysteine to the phenylalanine. CDR3 DNA is the only sequence kept; it has 45 bases, read in frame from the first base. V gives up 4 bases and J gives up 2 bases, and the segment between their germline ends measures 16 bases. CDR1 and CDR2, looked up from the germline V gene, are SQVTM and ANQGSEA. TCR CDR3 regions were amplified from genomic DNA by multiplex PCR using the deep immunoSEQ assay. For each cell subset, the extracted genomic DNA was distributed evenly across all wells of several immunoSEQ 96-well plates, and each plate served as one replicate. Each replicate PCR for sorted subsets received about 220 ng genomic DNA, equal to 30,000 or so T cell genomes. Purified libraries were quantified with a Qubit 3.0 fluorometer, sized on a Bioanalyzer 2100, and re-quantified with the KAPA Library Quantification kit. Every immunoSEQ 96-well plate was sequenced on a dedicated single-read 150-cycle Illumina NextSeq 550 flow cell. In the original analysis: Because the immunoSEQ output included only junctional sequences and no quality scores, the filtering could not be the same as the filtering used for full-length reads. To assign V/J genes and CDR3, sequences were annotated against IMGT germline references using PyIR, a Python wrapper for IgBLAST v1.9. Reads were filtered out if the reads had weak V/J assignments (E-value above 1e-6), no CDR3, stop codons, out-of-frame junctions, or ambiguous translated residues. A V3J clonotype was defined by an identical inferred V gene, J gene, and CDR3 amino acid sequence. To compute the percentage overlap between repertoires, the number of shared unique clonotypes was divided by the size of the smaller repertoire. Richness of each repertoire was evaluated using RTK rarefaction, the Chao1 estimator, and Recon v2.1 estimates of unobserved clonotypes. OLGA was used to compute generation probabilities for all TCRbeta clonotypes that the gDNA method yielded from a handful of donors. TCRdb limited this immuneACCESS table to in-frame rearrangements with V and J called. A share of clones is missing; checked studies link under half to unresolved V genes, and the rest is unexplained. The DNA was the basis for D and trimming; V, J and clone size are from that table. This sample is represented by fewer than 1.6 million clones; less than 99% of them were singletons. The biggest ten clones account for about 0.35% of the sample.

The chain is assembled from TRBV29-1 and TRBJ2-3; the D gene is possibly TRBD1, with 6 bases matching. The receptor was derived from a man in his thirties or forties in good health. What was sequenced was naive CD4+ T cells sorted from blood. The sample's cell subset or site label, in plain terms: CD45RA+ positively selected. The CDR3 reads CSVAGSTGSTDTQYF. The nucleotide sequence reads as follows: TGCAGCGTTGCGGGCTCGACAGGATCCACAGATACGCAGTATTTT.